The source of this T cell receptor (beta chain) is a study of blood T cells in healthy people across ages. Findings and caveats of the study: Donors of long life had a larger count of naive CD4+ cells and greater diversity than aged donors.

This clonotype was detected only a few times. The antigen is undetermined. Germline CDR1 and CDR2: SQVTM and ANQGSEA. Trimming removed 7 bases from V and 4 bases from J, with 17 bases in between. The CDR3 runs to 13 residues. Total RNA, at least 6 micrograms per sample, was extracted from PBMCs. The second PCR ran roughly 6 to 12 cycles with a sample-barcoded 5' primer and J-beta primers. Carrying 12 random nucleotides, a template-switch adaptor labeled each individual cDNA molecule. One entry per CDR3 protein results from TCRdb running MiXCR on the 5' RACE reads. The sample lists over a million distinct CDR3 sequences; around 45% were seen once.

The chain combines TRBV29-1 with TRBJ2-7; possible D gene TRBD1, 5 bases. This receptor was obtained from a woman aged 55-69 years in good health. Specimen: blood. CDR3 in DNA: TGCAGCGCCGAACTTTTGGGGCAATACGAGCAGTACTTC. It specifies CSAELLGQYEQYF.